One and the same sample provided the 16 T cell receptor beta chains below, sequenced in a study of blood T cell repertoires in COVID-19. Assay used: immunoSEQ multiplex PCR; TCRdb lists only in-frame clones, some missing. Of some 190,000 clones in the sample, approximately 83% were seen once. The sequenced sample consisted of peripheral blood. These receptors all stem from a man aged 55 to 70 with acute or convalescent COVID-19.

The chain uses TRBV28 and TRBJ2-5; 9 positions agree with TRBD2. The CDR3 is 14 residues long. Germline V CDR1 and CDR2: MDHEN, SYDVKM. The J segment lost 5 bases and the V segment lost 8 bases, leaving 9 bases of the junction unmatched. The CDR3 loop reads CASRSGSSWETQYF. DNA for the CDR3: TGTGCCAGCCGTAGCGGGAGTTCCTGGGAGACCCAGTACTTC.

CDR3 DNA sequence: TGTGCCAGCAGTTCCCATAGCGGGTCTAGCACAGATACGCAGTATTTT. Amino acid sequence: CASSSHSGSSTDTQYF. The chain carries TRBV7-2 and TRBJ2-3; TRBD2 agrees at 7 bases. V shed 6 bases and J 0 bases; nucleotides not matched to a gene: 9. Per the germline V gene, CDR1 is SGHTA and CDR2 is FQGNSA. CDR3 length: 16 residues.

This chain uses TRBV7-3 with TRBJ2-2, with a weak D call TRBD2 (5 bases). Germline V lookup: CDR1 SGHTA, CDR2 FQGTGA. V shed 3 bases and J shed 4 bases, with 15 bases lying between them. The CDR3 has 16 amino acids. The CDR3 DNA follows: TGTGCCAGCAGCTTTTCGGTTGGGAGTCCCACCGGGGAGCTGTTTTTT. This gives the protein CASSFSVGSPTGELFF.

CDR3 in DNA: TGTGCCAGCAGTTCAACCGGGACAGGGATCTATGGCTACACCTTC. Translation: CASSSTGTGIYGYTF. The V call is TRBV28, the J call TRBJ1-2; 9 nucleotides align to TRBD1. Germline V gene sequence: CDR1 MDHEN, CDR2 SYDVKM. V gave up 4 bases and J gave up 4 bases; unmatched junction bases: 7. CDR3 length: 15 residues.

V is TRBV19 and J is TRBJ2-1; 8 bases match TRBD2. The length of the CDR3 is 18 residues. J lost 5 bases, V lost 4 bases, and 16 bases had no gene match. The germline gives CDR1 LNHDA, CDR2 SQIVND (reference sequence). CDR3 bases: TGTGCCAGTAGTACCCAAAAACCCAGCGGGAGATTCAACAATGAGCAGTTCTTC. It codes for CASSTQKPSGRFNNEQFF.

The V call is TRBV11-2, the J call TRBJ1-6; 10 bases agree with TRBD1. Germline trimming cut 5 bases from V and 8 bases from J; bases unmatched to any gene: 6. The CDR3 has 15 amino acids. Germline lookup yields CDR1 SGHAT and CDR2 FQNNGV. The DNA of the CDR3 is TGTGCCAGCAGCCCTCGGACAGGGGGAGATTCACCCCTCCACTTT. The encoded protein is CASSPRTGGDSPLHF.

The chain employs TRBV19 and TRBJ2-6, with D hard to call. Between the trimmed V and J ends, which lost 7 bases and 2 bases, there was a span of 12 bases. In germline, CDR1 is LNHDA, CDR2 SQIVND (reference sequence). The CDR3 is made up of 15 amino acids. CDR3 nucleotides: TGTGCCAGTAACACCGGGTCCGCTGGGGCCAACGTCCTGACTTTC. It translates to CASNTGSAGANVLTF.

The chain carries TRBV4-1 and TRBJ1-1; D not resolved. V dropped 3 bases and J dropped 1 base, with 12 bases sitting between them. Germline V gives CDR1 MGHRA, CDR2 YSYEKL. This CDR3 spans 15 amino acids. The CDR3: CASSQRQGENTEAFF. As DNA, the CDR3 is TGCGCCAGCAGCCAGCGCCAAGGAGAGAACACTGAAGCTTTCTTT.

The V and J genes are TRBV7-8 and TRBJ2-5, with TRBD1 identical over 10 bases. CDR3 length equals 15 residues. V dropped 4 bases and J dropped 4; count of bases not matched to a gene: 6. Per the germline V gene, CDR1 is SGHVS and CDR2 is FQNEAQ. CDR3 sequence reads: CASSSRDRGGETQYF. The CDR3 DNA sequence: TGTGCCAGCAGCTCCCGGGACAGGGGAGGAGAGACCCAGTACTTC.

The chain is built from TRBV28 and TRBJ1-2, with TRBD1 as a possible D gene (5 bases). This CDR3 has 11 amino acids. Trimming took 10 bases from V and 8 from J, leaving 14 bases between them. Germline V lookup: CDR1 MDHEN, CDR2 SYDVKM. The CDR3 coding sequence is TGTGCCATCTCGGGACTCCGGGGCTACACCTTC. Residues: CAISGLRGYTF.

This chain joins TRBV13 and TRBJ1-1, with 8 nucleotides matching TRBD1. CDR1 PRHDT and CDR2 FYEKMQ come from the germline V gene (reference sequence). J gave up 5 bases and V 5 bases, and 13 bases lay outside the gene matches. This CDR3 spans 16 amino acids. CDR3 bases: TGTGCCAGCAGCAAGACCACAGGGGGTCGGGGTACTGAAGCTTTCTTT. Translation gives CASSKTTGGRGTEAFF.

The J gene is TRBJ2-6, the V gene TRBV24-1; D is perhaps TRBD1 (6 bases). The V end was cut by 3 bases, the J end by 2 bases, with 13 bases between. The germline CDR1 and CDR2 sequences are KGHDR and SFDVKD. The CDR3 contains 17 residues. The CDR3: CATSDGGLGAGANVLTF. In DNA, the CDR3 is TGTGCCACCAGTGATGGGGGCCTGGGAGCTGGGGCCAACGTCCTGACTTTC.

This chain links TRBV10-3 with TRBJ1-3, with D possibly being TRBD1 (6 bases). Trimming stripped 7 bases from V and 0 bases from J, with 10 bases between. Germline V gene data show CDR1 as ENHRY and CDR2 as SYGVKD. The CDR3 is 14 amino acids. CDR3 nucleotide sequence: TGTGCCATCACACAGGGCCTCTCTGGAAACACCATATATTTT. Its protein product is CAITQGLSGNTIYF.

For the CDR3, the DNA is TGTGCCAGCAGCCGCCCCGGGACAGGGTTCCAAGAGACCCAGTACTTC. Protein: CASSRPGTGFQETQYF. V is TRBV3-1 (or the pseudogene TRBV3-2) and J is TRBJ2-5; 9 nucleotides match TRBD1. This CDR3 contains 16 residues. V was pared by 4 bases and J by 1 base, with 7 bases of the junction left unmatched. Germline V CDR1 and CDR2: LGHDT, YNNKEL (reference sequence).

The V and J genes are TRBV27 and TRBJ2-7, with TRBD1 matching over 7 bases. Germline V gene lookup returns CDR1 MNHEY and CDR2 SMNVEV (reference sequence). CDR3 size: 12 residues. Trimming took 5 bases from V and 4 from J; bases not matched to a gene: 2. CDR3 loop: CASSTTGYEQYF. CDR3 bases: TGTGCCAGCAGTACGACAGGGTACGAGCAGTACTTC.

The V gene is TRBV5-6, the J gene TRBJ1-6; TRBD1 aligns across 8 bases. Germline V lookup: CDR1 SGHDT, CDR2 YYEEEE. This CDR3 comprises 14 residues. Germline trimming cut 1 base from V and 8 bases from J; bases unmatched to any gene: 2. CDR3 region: CASSLQGADSPLHF. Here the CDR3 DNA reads TGTGCCAGCAGCTTGCAGGGGGCGGATTCACCCCTCCACTTT. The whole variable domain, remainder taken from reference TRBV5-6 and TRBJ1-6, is DAGVTQSPTHLIKTRGQQVTLRCSPKSGHDTVSWYQQALGQGPQFIFQYYEEEERQRGNFPDRFSGHQFPNYSSELNVNALLLGDSALYLCASSLQGADSPLHFGNGTRLTVT.